This passage covers 27 T cell receptor beta chains from one sample sequenced in a study (dated by TCRdb to 2013 to 2016). Cells that were CD4+CD25+CD127-/low were isolated as Tregs. To prepare the library, 5' RACE was applied. The instrument was an Illumina MiSeq. TCRdb redid the processing of the public reads, applying fastp at Q25 and MiXCR, and retained in-frame beta chains. Merged by CDR3 protein, the rows form single entries marked with the most common genes and DNA. The table for this sample lists 62,000 or so distinct CDR3 sequences; 26% of them were counted only once. The ten most abundant clones make up approximately 2.2% of the sample. Sequenced material: tumor-infiltrating Tregs sorted from the breast tumor. These receptors were collected from a female donor with breast cancer.

This clonotype was seen more than once but under ten times. Because the CDR3 is missing its conserved closing phenylalanine or tryptophan, this is likely a read error. This chain joins TRBV20-1 and TRBJ2-5; 10 nucleotides agree with TRBD2. Germline CDR1 DFQATT, CDR2 SNEGSKA (reference sequence). The CDR3 has 13 residues. The V segment lost 4 bases and the J segment 5 bases; nucleotides outside the gene matches: 4. CDR3 loop: CSAKAGGPETQYS. DNA of the CDR3: TGCAGTGCTAAAGCGGGGGGGCCGGAGACCCAGTACTCC.

This clonotype was counted at least ten times. This chain connects TRBV4-2 to TRBJ2-2, with D possibly TRBD2 on 5 matching bases. V lost 4 bases and J 8 bases, leaving 20 bases between the germline ends. The germline V gene encodes CDR1 LGHNA and CDR2 YNFKEQ. The CDR3 is 16 residues long. CDR3 DNA: TGTGCCAGCAGCCCCCAGGAGAGAGGGTTGGGTGGGGAGCTGTTTTTT. This sequence encodes CASSPQERGLGGELFF.

V and J are TRBV5-1 and TRBJ1-1, with D possibly TRBD1 on 5 matching bases. The ends were cut back, 4 bases at V and 6 bases at J, with 13 bases in the middle. Per germline, CDR1 SGHRS and CDR2 YFSETQ. The CDR3 runs 13 residues. The CDR3 spells CASSDPGIPEAFF. CDR3 nucleotide sequence: TGCGCCAGCAGCGACCCAGGGATTCCTGAAGCTTTCTTT. The variable domain in full, with the rest retrieved from reference TRBV5-1 and TRBJ1-1, is KAGVTQTPRYLIKTRGQQVTLSCSPISGHRSVSWYQQTPGQGLQFLFEYFSETQRNKGNFPGRFSGRQFSNSRSEMNVSTLELGDSALYLCASSDPGIPEAFFGQGTRLTVV.

V and J are TRBV7-2 and TRBJ1-5, with TRBD1 matching over 9 bases. CDR3 length: 16 residues. V was pared by 3 bases and J by 3 bases, with 6 bases of the junction left unmatched. Germline V lookup: CDR1 SGHTA, CDR2 FQGNSA. The CDR3 region is CASSFTGTGNNQPQHF. CDR3 DNA sequence: TGTGCCAGCAGCTTCACCGGGACAGGGAACAATCAGCCCCAGCATTTT. The full variable domain, rest sourced from reference TRBV7-2 and TRBJ1-5, is GAGVSQSPSNKVTEKGKDVELRCDPISGHTALYWYRQSLGQGLEFLIYFQGNSAPDKSGLPSDRFSAERTGGSVSTLTIQRTQQEDSAVYLCASSFTGTGNNQPQHFGDGTRLSIL.

The V call is TRBV6-4, the J call TRBJ1-1; D is possibly TRBD1 (6 bases). Germline CDR1 MRHNA, CDR2 SNTAGT. CDR3 length equals 15 residues. Trimming left V 7 bases short and J 0 bases short, with 15 bases between. The CDR3 bases are TGTGCCAGCAAAACGGAGGACAGCATGAACACTGAAGCTTTCTTT. It yields the protein CASKTEDSMNTEAFF.

This rearrangement joins TRBV15 to TRBJ2-1, with TRBD2 as a possible D gene (6 bases). The V gene's germline CDR1 is LNHNV and CDR2 YYDKDF (reference sequence). This CDR3 spans 16 amino acids. Trimming left V 0 bases short and J 7 bases short, with 16 bases between. The CDR3 region is CATSRDVLATRNEQFF. The CDR3 nucleotides are TGTGCCACCAGCAGAGATGTACTAGCAACCCGGAATGAGCAGTTCTTC. The full variable domain, with the rest looked up from reference TRBV15 and TRBJ2-1, is DAMVIQNPRYQVTQFGKPVTLSCSQTLNHNVMYWYQQKSSQAPKLLFHYYDKDFNNEADTPDNFQSRRPNTSFCFLDIRSPGLGDTAMYLCATSRDVLATRNEQFFGPGTRLTVL.

This clonotype was seen repeatedly, ten times or more. This chain uses TRBV5-1 with TRBJ1-2; TRBD1 aligns across 10 bases. This CDR3 has 17 residues. V dropped 0 bases and J dropped 7; count of bases not matched to a gene: 12. Germline V CDR1 and CDR2: SGHRS, YFSETQ. CDR3: CASSLGALTGGTRGYTF. CDR3 coding DNA: TGCGCCAGCAGCTTGGGTGCCTTGACAGGGGGCACGCGTGGCTACACCTTC.

V is TRBV7-3 and J is TRBJ2-3; TRBD2 matches 14 bases. The CDR3 sequence is 15 residues long. CDR1 and CDR2 (germline): SGHTA, FQGTGA. The trim removed 11 bases at V and 5 bases at J, leaving 9 bases unmatched. For the CDR3, the DNA is TGTGCCGGCGGCCGACTAGCGGGAGGGATAGATACGCAGTATTTT. This gives the protein CAGGRLAGGIDTQYF.

On this clonotype: A read error may be the cause here, since a much bigger clone is one base away. The V and J genes are TRBV7-3 and TRBJ2-7, with 8 bases identical to TRBD2. Germline CDR1 and CDR2: SGHTA and FQGTGA. CDR3 size: 12 residues. CDR3 region: CASGLSGGEQYF. Here the CDR3 DNA reads TGTGCCAGCGGCTTAAGCGGGGGAGAGCAGTACTTC.

A note on this clonotype: This may arise from a read error, as a much more abundant clone is one base away. The chain recombines TRBV7-2 with TRBJ1-5; D unresolved. In germline, CDR1 is SGHTA, CDR2 FQGNSA. V gave up 2 bases and J gave up 5 bases, with 7 bases separating them. The CDR3 has 13 amino acids. The CDR3 DNA is TGTGCCAGCAGCTTATCGATCGATCAGCCCCAGCATTTT. It encodes CASSLSIDQPQHF.

This clonotype occurred a few times. The chain uses TRBV7-2 and TRBJ2-3; D is uncertain. This CDR3 is 14 amino acids long. CDR1 SGHTA and CDR2 FQGNSA come from the germline V gene. V was clipped by 3 bases and J by 0 bases, with 7 bases between them. CDR3 sequence (DNA): TGTGCCAGCAGCTTGGACGTTAGCACAGATACGCAGTATTTT. This translates into CASSLDVSTDTQYF. Based on the CDR3 plus reference TRBV7-2 and TRBJ2-3, the full variable domain is GAGVSQSPSNKVTEKGKDVELRCDPISGHTALYWYRQSLGQGLEFLIYFQGNSAPDKSGLPSDRFSAERTGGSVSTLTIQRTQQEDSAVYLCASSLDVSTDTQYFGPGTRLTVL.

The chain recombines TRBV5-1 with TRBJ2-5; D call uncertain. This CDR3 is 14 amino acids long. The germline CDR1 and CDR2 sequences are SGHRS and YFSETQ. V gave up 1 base and J gave up 1 base, with 8 bases separating them. The CDR3 protein is CASSLYGLQETQYF. As DNA, the CDR3 is TGCGCCAGCAGCTTGTACGGGCTCCAAGAGACCCAGTACTTC.

This clonotype has ten or more counts. This sequence joins TRBV6-6 and TRBJ1-1; 7 positions match TRBD1. Trimming cost V 5 bases and J 3 bases; bases outside gene matches: 12. This CDR3 has 16 amino acids. CDR1 MNHNY and CDR2 SVGAGI come from the germline V gene (reference sequence). DNA for the CDR3: TGTGCCAGCAGTCCCTTACTGACAGGGCGGTACACTGAAGCTTTCTTT. Amino acids: CASSPLLTGRYTEAFF.

The V gene is TRBV6-1, the J gene TRBJ2-5; D is perhaps TRBD1 (6 bases). CDR3 size: 13 residues. CDR1 is MNHNS, CDR2 SASEGT, per germline. With 3 bases removed from V and 5 bases from J, the gap between germline ends came to 10 bases. Written as DNA, the CDR3 is TGTGCCAGCAGTGACAGGGGTTGGGAGACCCAGTACTTC. It specifies CASSDRGWETQYF.

Comments on this clonotype: One end of the junction is discordant with germline, which a read error may explain. The chain joins TRBV3-1 to TRBJ1-6, with a weak D call TRBD1 (6 bases). The CDR3 is 15 residues long. Germline-derived CDR1 and CDR2 are LGHDT and YNNKEL (reference sequence). The DNA of the CDR3 is TGTGCCAGCAGCCAGGAGACAGGCGGCAATTCACACCTCCACTTT. This encodes CASSQETGGNSHLHF.

The V and J genes are TRBV5-1 and TRBJ1-1; 10 bases are a match to TRBD1. This CDR3 region has 15 residues. Germline V gene sequence: CDR1 SGHRS, CDR2 YFSETQ. Trimming took 4 bases from V and 4 from J; bases not matched to a gene: 7. The CDR3 here is CASSDRGRGGTEAFF. CDR3 sequence (DNA): TGCGCCAGCAGCGACAGGGGGCGCGGTGGCACTGAAGCTTTCTTT.

Details on this clonotype: This may come from a read error, since a much larger clone is one base off. The J gene is TRBJ1-2, the V gene TRBV5-1, with D unresolved. V was pared by 7 bases and J by 2 bases, with 9 bases between. Germline V gene lookup returns CDR1 SGHRS and CDR2 YFSETQ. The CDR3 is made up of 12 amino acids. CDR3 DNA sequence: TGCGCCAGCGGCGGGGAAAACTATGGCTACACCTTC. Protein product: CASGGENYGYTF.

In its sample, this clonotype is medium-sized (0.01 to 0.1%). The chain links TRBV5-1 to TRBJ1-1; D gene uncertain. The CDR3 is 14 residues long. Germline lookup yields CDR1 SGHRS and CDR2 YFSETQ. Trimming stripped 4 bases from V and 4 bases from J, with 14 bases between. The CDR3: CASSGQGSLTEAFF. DNA of the CDR3: TGCGCCAGCAGCGGCCAAGGCAGTCTCACTGAAGCTTTCTTT.

Worth noting for this clonotype: This may arise from a read error, as a much more abundant clone is one base away. J is TRBJ2-7 and V is TRBV20-1; D remains unclear. Germline V lookup: CDR1 DFQATT, CDR2 SNEGSKA (reference sequence). V was cut by 3 bases and J by 2 bases, with 14 bases left in between. The CDR3 extends over 14 amino acids. CDR3 DNA: TGCAGTGCTAGGGTAACAGATCCCCCCTACGAGCAGTACTTC. This encodes CSARVTDPPYEQYF.

On this clonotype: A much larger clone is a single base away; this may be a read error. V is TRBV20-1 and J is TRBJ1-2; D gene uncertain. CDR3 length: 13 residues. The V gene's germline CDR1 is DFQATT and CDR2 SNEGSKA (reference sequence). V was pared by 4 bases and J by 5 bases, with 14 bases between. The DNA of the CDR3 is TGCAGTGCTACTGCCGAGACACCTTATGGCTACACCTTC. Protein: CSATAETPYGYTF.

This clonotype was seen more than once but under ten times. The genes are TRBV6-5 and TRBJ2-7; D not certain. V gave up 7 bases and J gave up 2 bases, with 15 bases separating them. The CDR3 runs to 14 residues. Germline CDR1 MNHEY, CDR2 SVGAGI. The DNA for the CDR3 is TGTGCCAGCATAAGACGAGTTGGCCCCTACGAGCAGTACTTC. This translates into CASIRRVGPYEQYF.

The chain has TRBV2 and TRBJ1-3; a possible D gene is TRBD1 (5 bases). This CDR3 spans 15 amino acids. The V end lost 8 bases, the J end lost 4 bases, and 18 bases lay between the germline ends. CDR1 is SNHLY, CDR2 FYNNEI, per germline. In nucleotides, the CDR3 is TGTGCCAGCTCCAACCAGGGCTCAGGGGGAAACACCATATATTTT. It codes for CASSNQGSGGNTIYF.

This clonotype was picked up a small number of times. This rearrangement joins TRBV5-1 to TRBJ2-1; TRBD1 or TRBD2 may be the D gene (5 bases each). V gave up 5 bases and J gave up 6 bases, with 21 bases separating them. Germline values: CDR1 SGHRS, CDR2 YFSETQ. This CDR3 contains 16 residues. The CDR3 spells CASSLRGTTRANEQFF. The DNA for the CDR3 is TGCGCCAGCAGTTTACGAGGGACCACGCGCGCCAATGAGCAGTTCTTC.

This clonotype was counted many times. The rearrangement joins TRBV9 to TRBJ1-1, with no clear D. The CDR3 has 13 amino acids. Germline-derived CDR1 and CDR2 are SGDLS and YYNGEE. V was pared by 3 bases and J by 3 bases, with 9 bases between. For the CDR3, the DNA is TGTGCCAGCAGCGGAGAGATGTACACTGAAGCTTTCTTT. This gives the protein CASSGEMYTEAFF. Full variable domain (remainder filled in from reference TRBV9 and TRBJ1-1): DSGVTQTPKHLITATGQRVTLRCSPRSGDLSVYWYQQSLDQGLQFLIQYYNGEERAKGNILERFSAQQFPDLHSELNLSSLELGDSALYFCASSGEMYTEAFFGQGTRLTVV.

This clonotype was detected a few times. V and J are TRBV6-5 and TRBJ2-1; 7 nucleotides align to TRBD1. V lost 6 bases, J lost 10 bases, and 3 bases stayed unmatched. The CDR3 totals 11 residues. CDR1 is MNHEY and CDR2 is SVGAGI in the germline V gene. CDR3 sequence reads: CASRRQGEQFF. The CDR3 nucleotides are TGTGCCAGCAGGCGACAGGGAGAGCAGTTCTTC.

This clonotype was counted at least ten times. The V and J genes are TRBV3-1 and TRBJ1-1; tentatively, D is TRBD1 (6 bases). Trimming left V 2 bases short and J 9 bases short, with 16 bases between. Germline CDR1 LGHDT, CDR2 YNNKEL (reference sequence). This CDR3 comprises 14 residues. The CDR3 loop is CASSQRESGVKAFF. In nucleotides, the CDR3 is TGTGCCAGCAGCCAAAGGGAATCAGGGGTCAAAGCTTTCTTT.

This clonotype was detected ten times or more. V gene TRBV7-2 combines with J gene TRBJ2-1; TRBD2 matches at 12 bases. Unmatched junction bases numbered 15, after V lost 5 bases and J lost 7 bases. This CDR3 has 18 amino acids. The V gene's germline CDR1 is SGHTA and CDR2 FQGNSA. CDR3 DNA sequence: TGTGCCAGCAGCCCACCCGCGGGACTAGCGGGCGCTGGTAATGAGCAGTTCTTC. Its protein is CASSPPAGLAGAGNEQFF.